One and the same sample provided the 18 T cell receptor beta chains below, sequenced in a study of T cells in Graves' hyperthyroidism and ophthalmopathy. TCR beta CDR3 regions were amplified from RNA. During a first-round RT-PCR of the TCR CDR3, the HTBI primer set was used. Each CDR3 protein gets one entry after TCRdb re-called the multiplex PCR reads with MiXCR. The sample shows 250,000 to 350,000 distinct CDR3 sequences, over 15% of them seen only once. Sample: blood. All receptors come from a woman in her sixties with Graves' ophthalmopathy.

This clonotype turned up a few times. V and J are TRBV28 and TRBJ1-5; D gene uncertain. The CDR3 length is 15 residues. Between the trimmed V and J ends, which lost 2 bases and 0 bases, there was a span of 8 bases. The V gene's germline CDR1 is MDHEN and CDR2 SYDVKM. The CDR3 here is CASSLTVYSNQPQHF. For the CDR3, the DNA is TGTGCCAGCAGTTTAACCGTCTATAGCAATCAGCCCCAGCATTTT.

This clonotype was seen repeatedly, ten times or more. J is TRBJ1-1 and V is TRBV29-1; a possible D gene is TRBD1 (5 bases). The germline V gene encodes CDR1 SQVTM and CDR2 ANQGSEA. This CDR3 is 13 amino acids long. Deletions cut 7 bases from V and 5 bases from J, with 17 bases between. CDR3 loop: CSASGQGATEAFF. The CDR3 DNA is TGCAGCGCATCCGGCCAGGGAGCAACTGAAGCTTTCTTT.

This clonotype was seen once. The chain links TRBV5-1 to TRBJ1-2, with a tentative D call TRBD1 (5 bases). The ends were cut back, 4 bases at V and 6 bases at J, with 16 bases in the middle. CDR3 size: 14 residues. The germline gives CDR1 SGHRS, CDR2 YFSETQ. CDR3 sequence reads: CASSLTRVGDGYTF. Written as DNA, the CDR3 is TGCGCCAGCAGCCTTACCCGGGTGGGGGATGGCTACACCTTC. Full variable domain (rest looked up from reference TRBV5-1 and TRBJ1-2): KAGVTQTPRYLIKTRGQQVTLSCSPISGHRSVSWYQQTPGQGLQFLFEYFSETQRNKGNFPGRFSGRQFSNSRSEMNVSTLELGDSALYLCASSLTRVGDGYTFGSGTRLTVV.

This clonotype was counted at least ten times. The V gene is TRBV18, the J gene TRBJ2-1; D is unresolved. CDR1 KGHSH and CDR2 LQKENI come from the germline V gene. The V gene lost 4 bases and the J gene lost 8 bases, with 9 bases spanning the gap. The CDR3 runs 12 residues. The CDR3 protein is CASSLHGDEQFF. Here the CDR3 DNA reads TGTGCCAGCTCACTACACGGAGATGAGCAGTTCTTC. Using reference TRBV18 and TRBJ2-1 for the parts outside the CDR3, the full variable domain is NAGVMQNPRHLVRRRGQEARLRCSPMKGHSHVYWYRQLPEEGLKFMVYLQKENIIDESGMPKERFSAEFPKEGPSILRIQQVVRGDSAAYFCASSLHGDEQFFGPGTRLTVL.

This clonotype was picked up many times. V is TRBV27 and J is TRBJ1-5, with 9 bases fitting TRBD1. This CDR3 is built from 14 residues. The V segment lost 5 bases and the J segment 7 bases; nucleotides outside the gene matches: 6. Germline V gene lookup returns CDR1 MNHEY and CDR2 SMNVEV (reference sequence). The CDR3 reads CASSPDRGSQPQHF. CDR3 in DNA: TGTGCCAGCAGTCCCGACAGGGGGAGCCAGCCCCAGCATTTT.

This clonotype was detected many times. This chain links TRBV2 with TRBJ2-5; 10 bases map to TRBD1. The ends lost 6 bases at V and 5 bases at J; junction bases unmatched: 9. CDR3 length: 15 amino acids. Germline CDR1 reads SNHLY; CDR2 reads FYNNEI. CDR3 sequence reads: CASSLGQGRSETQYF. DNA of the CDR3: TGTGCCAGCAGCCTGGGACAGGGGAGGTCGGAGACCCAGTACTTC.

This sequence joins TRBV12-3 or TRBV12-4 and TRBJ1-2; tentative D call: TRBD1 (6 bases). This CDR3 region has 12 residues. V dropped 5 bases and J dropped 7 bases, with 11 bases sitting between them. Written as DNA, the CDR3 is TGTGCCAGCAGTAACCGGGGGCCTGGCTACACCTTC. Translating gives CASSNRGPGYTF.

V gene TRBV4-3 combines with J gene TRBJ1-2; 8 nucleotides line up with TRBD1. CDR1 is LGHNA, CDR2 YSLEER, per germline. This CDR3 has 19 amino acids. J was trimmed by 7 bases and V by 0 bases; bases with no gene match: 19. CDR3 DNA: TGCGCCAGCAGCCAAGAAAAATATGGGACAGGAGGCCCCAGCGGTGGCTACACCTTC. As protein: CASSQEKYGTGGPSGGYTF.

This clonotype occurred a few times. The chain uses TRBV5-1 and TRBJ2-1, with 7 nucleotides matching TRBD2. This CDR3 is 15 amino acids long. V lost 0 bases and J lost 4; bases outside the gene matches: 4. CDR1 and CDR2 from the germline V gene are SGHRS and YFSETQ. The CDR3 protein is CASSLAGGKYNEQFF. In DNA, the CDR3 is TGCGCCAGCAGCTTGGCCGGGGGGAAGTACAATGAGCAGTTCTTC.

The sample holds many counts of this clonotype. The rearrangement uses TRBV27 and TRBJ2-1; D unresolved. The CDR3 loop spans 16 amino acids. V was clipped by 5 bases and J by 5 bases, with 19 bases between them. In germline, CDR1 is MNHEY, CDR2 SMNVEV (reference sequence). The chain's CDR3 is CASSPTRALAHNEQFF. The DNA for the CDR3 is TGTGCCAGCAGTCCGACCCGGGCCCTGGCTCACAATGAGCAGTTCTTC.

The table lists this clonotype with many counts. This chain links TRBV7-8 with TRBJ2-5; perhaps TRBD1 as D (5 bases). The length of the CDR3 is 14 residues. Germline CDR1 is SGHVS and CDR2 is FQNEAQ. Between the trimmed V and J ends, which lost 5 bases and 1 base, there was a span of 11 bases. The CDR3 region has the DNA TGTGCCAGCAGCCCGCAGGGTAGCCAAGAGACCCAGTACTTC. As protein: CASSPQGSQETQYF.

The V and J genes are TRBV20-1 and TRBJ1-2, with D possibly matching TRBD1 (6 bases). Germline V gene sequence: CDR1 DFQATT, CDR2 SNEGSKA (reference sequence). This CDR3 region has 14 residues. The V and J ends lost 4 bases and 3 bases respectively, with 15 bases between them. The CDR3 loop is CSANRQVPYYGYTF. CDR3 coding DNA: TGCAGTGCTAATCGACAGGTTCCATACTATGGCTACACCTTC.

This clonotype came up many times. For the CDR3, the DNA is TGTGCCAGCAGCCTCACCGGGACGTCGATTAGGAGCTCCTACGAGCAGTACTTC. Translated, it gives CASSLTGTSIRSSYEQYF. The V call is TRBV7-2, the J call TRBJ2-7; D could derive from TRBD1 or TRBD2 (5 bases each). CDR1 SGHTA and CDR2 FQGNSA come from the germline V gene. The ends were cut back, 5 bases at V and 0 bases at J, with 23 bases in the middle. This CDR3 comprises 18 residues. Combining the CDR3 with reference TRBV7-2 and TRBJ2-7 gives the whole variable domain GAGVSQSPSNKVTEKGKDVELRCDPISGHTALYWYRQSLGQGLEFLIYFQGNSAPDKSGLPSDRFSAERTGGSVSTLTIQRTQQEDSAVYLCASSLTGTSIRSSYEQYFGPGTRLTVT.

Ten or more counts support this clonotype. This CDR3 is CSARPVAATNEKLFF. The CDR3 DNA sequence: TGCAGTGCTAGGCCTGTCGCCGCAACTAATGAAAAACTGTTTTTT. The V and J genes are TRBV20-1 and TRBJ1-4, with D uncertain. Germline V gene lookup returns CDR1 DFQATT and CDR2 SNEGSKA (reference sequence). The CDR3 totals 15 residues. V was cut by 3 bases and J by 0 bases, with 11 bases left in between.

This clonotype was detected many times. This chain connects TRBV20-1 to TRBJ1-5; no definite D call. Germline lookup yields CDR1 DFQATT and CDR2 SNEGSKA (reference sequence). This CDR3 region has 15 residues. V lost 2 bases and J 0 bases, leaving 11 bases between the germline ends. The CDR3 protein is CSARPAHHSNQPQHF. CDR3 sequence (DNA): TGCAGTGCTAGACCAGCACACCATAGCAATCAGCCCCAGCATTTT.

In this sample, this clonotype turned up many times. This chain connects TRBV18 to TRBJ2-7, with D maybe TRBD1 (5 bases). Germline V gene sequence: CDR1 KGHSH, CDR2 LQKENI. The CDR3 has 16 residues. V lost 2 bases, J lost 3 bases, and 17 bases lay in between. The CDR3 DNA reads as TGTGCCAGCTCACCAGTATTAGGGGTGAGTCACTACGAGCAGTACTTC. Protein: CASSPVLGVSHYEQYF.

A remark on this clonotype: This may come from a read error, since a much larger clone is one base off. V is TRBV18 and J is TRBJ1-1, with D unclear. This CDR3 comprises 12 residues. The germline CDR1 and CDR2 sequences are KGHSH and LQKENI. This CDR3 reads CASSPGNAEAFF. The CDR3 region has the DNA TGTGCCAGCTCACCGGGGAACGCTGAAGCTTTCTTT.

The table lists this clonotype with many counts. The DNA of the CDR3 is TGTGCCAGCTGCCTCCAGAGGGGGCTAGATACGCAGTATTTT. Its protein product is CASCLQRGLDTQYF. The chain couples TRBV12-3 or TRBV12-4 to TRBJ2-3, with TRBD1 matching 7 bases. Trimming removed 8 bases from V and 5 bases from J; junction bases left unmatched: 10. This CDR3 contains 14 residues.